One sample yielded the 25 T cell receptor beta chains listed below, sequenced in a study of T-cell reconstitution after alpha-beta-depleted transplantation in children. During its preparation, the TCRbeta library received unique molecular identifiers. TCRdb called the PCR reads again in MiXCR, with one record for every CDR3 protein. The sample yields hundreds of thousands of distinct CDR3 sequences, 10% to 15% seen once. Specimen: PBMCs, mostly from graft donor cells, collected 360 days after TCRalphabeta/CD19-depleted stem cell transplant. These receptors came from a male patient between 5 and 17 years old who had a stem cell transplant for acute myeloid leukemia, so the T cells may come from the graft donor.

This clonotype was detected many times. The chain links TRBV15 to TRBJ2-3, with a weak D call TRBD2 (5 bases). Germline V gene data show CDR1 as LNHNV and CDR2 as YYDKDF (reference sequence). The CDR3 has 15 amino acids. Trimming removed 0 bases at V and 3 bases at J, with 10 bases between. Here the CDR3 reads CATSRDLPGTDTQYF. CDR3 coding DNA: TGTGCCACCAGCAGAGATCTTCCGGGGACAGATACGCAGTATTTT.

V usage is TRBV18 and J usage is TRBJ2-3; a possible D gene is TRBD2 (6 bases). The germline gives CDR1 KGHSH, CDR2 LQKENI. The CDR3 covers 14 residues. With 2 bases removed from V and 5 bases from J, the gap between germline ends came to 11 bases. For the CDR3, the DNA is TGTGCCAGCTCACCAAGAATCGGGAGAGATACGCAGTATTTT. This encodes CASSPRIGRDTQYF.

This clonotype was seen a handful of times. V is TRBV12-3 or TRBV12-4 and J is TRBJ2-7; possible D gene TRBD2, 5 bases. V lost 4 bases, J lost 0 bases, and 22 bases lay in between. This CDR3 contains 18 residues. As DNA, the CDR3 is TGTGCCAGCAGTTACCAGCCTCTATCCGGGAAATACTCCTACGAGCAGTACTTC. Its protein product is CASSYQPLSGKYSYEQYF.

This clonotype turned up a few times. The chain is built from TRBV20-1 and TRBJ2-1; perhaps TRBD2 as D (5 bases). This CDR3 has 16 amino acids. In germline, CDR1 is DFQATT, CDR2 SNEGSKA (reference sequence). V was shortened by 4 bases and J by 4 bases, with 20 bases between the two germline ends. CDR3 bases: TGCAGTGCTACCGGCGGAGAACTAGTGTGGTACAATGAGCAGTTCTTC. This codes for CSATGGELVWYNEQFF.

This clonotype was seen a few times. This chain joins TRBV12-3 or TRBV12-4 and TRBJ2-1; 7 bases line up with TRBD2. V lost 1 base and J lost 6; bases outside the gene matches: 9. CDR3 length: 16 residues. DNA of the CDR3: TGTGCCAGCAGTTTAGGGCGCGTGCTAGCGGCCAATGAGCAGTTCTTC. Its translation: CASSLGRVLAANEQFF.

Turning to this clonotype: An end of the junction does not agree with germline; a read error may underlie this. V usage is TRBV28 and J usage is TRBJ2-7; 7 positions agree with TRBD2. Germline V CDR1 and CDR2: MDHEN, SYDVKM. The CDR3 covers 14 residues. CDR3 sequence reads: CASRGSGWLYGQYF. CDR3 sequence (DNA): TGTGCCAGCAGGGGTAGCGGGTGGTTATACGGGCAGTACTTC.

DNA of the CDR3: TGTGCCAGCTCACCATCGGCCGCGGGAGGGCCCTGGAGCACAGATACGCAGTATTTT. It codes for CASSPSAAGGPWSTDTQYF. J is TRBJ2-3 and V is TRBV18; 9 bases map to TRBD2. This CDR3 is 19 amino acids long. Looked up from germline, CDR1 is KGHSH and CDR2 is LQKENI. J gave up 0 bases and V 2 bases, and 12 bases lay outside the gene matches.

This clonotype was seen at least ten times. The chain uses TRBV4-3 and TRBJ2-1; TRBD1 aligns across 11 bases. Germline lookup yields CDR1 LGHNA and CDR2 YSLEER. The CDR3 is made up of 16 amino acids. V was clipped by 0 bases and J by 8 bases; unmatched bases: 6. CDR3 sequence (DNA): TGCGCCAGCAGCCAAGATCTCGGACAGGGGGCGTATGAGCAGTTCTTC. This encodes CASSQDLGQGAYEQFF.

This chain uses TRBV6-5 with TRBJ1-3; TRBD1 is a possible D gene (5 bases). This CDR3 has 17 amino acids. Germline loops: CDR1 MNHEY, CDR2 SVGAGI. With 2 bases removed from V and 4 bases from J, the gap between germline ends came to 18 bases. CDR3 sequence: CASSYDGAGVKGNTIYF. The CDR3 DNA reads TGTGCCAGCAGTTACGATGGGGCGGGGGTGAAGGGAAACACCATATATTTT.

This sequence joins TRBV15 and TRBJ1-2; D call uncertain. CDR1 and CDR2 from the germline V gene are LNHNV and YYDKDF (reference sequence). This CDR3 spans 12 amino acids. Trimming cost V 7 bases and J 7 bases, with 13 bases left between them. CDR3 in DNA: TGTGCCACCAATCGGGGTGCGGGTGGCTACACCTTC. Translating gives CATNRGAGGYTF.

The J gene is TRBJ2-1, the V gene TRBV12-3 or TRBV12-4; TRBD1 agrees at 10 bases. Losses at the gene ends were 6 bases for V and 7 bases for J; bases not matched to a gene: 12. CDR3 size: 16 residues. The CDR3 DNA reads TGTGCCAGCAGACGGACAGGGGGTCTCTTGTATAATGAGCAGTTCTTC. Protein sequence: CASRRTGGLLYNEQFF.

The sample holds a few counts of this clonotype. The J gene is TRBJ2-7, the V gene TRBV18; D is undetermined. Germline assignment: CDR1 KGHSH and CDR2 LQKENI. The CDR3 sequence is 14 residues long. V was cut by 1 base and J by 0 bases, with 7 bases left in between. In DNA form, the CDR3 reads TGTGCCAGCTCACCACTCCAGTTCTCCTACGAGCAGTACTTC. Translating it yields CASSPLQFSYEQYF.

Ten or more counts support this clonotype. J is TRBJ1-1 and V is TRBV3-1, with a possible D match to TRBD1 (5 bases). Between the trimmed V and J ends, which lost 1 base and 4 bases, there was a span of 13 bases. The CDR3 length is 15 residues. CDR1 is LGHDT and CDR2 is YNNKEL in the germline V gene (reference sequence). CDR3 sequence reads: CASSQVGRASTEAFF. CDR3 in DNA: TGTGCCAGCAGCCAAGTGGGACGAGCGAGCACTGAAGCTTTCTTT.

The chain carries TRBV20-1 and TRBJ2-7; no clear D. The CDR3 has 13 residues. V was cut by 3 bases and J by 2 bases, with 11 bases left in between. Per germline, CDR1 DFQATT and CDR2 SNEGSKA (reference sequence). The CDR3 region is CSARSGQPYEQYF. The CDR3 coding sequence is TGCAGTGCTAGGTCGGGCCAACCCTACGAGCAGTACTTC.

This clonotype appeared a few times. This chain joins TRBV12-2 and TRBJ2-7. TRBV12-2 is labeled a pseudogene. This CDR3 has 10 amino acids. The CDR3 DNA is TGCATTTGGGACTCCTACGAGCAGTACTTC. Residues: CIWDSYEQYF.

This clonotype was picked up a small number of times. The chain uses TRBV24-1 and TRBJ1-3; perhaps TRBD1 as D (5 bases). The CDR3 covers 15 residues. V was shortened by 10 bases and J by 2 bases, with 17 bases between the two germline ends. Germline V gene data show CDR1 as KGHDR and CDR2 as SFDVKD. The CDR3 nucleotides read TGTGCCACAGAGCTTGGGGCGCTAACTGGAAACACCATATATTTT. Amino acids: CATELGALTGNTIYF.

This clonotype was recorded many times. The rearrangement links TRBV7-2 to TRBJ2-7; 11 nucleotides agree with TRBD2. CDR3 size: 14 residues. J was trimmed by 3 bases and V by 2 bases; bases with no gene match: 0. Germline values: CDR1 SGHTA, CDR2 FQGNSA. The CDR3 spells CASSLLAGGYEQYF. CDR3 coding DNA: TGTGCCAGCAGCTTACTAGCGGGAGGCTACGAGCAGTACTTC.

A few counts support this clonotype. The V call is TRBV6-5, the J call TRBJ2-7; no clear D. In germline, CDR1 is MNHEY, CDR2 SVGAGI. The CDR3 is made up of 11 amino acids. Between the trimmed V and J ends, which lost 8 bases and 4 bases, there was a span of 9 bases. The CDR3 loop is CASWAPYEQYF. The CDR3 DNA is TGTGCCAGCTGGGCCCCTTACGAGCAGTACTTC.

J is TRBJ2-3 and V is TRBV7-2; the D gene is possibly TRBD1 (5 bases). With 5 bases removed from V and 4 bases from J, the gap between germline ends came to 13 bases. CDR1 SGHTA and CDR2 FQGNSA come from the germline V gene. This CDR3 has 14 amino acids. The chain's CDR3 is CASSPQGWADTQYF. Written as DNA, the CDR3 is TGTGCCAGCAGCCCCCAGGGCTGGGCAGATACGCAGTATTTT.

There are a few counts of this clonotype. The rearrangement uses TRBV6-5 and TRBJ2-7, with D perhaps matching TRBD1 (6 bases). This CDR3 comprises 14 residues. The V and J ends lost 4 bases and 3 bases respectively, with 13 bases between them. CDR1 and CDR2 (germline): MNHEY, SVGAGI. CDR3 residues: CASSFRGRDYEQYF. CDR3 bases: TGTGCCAGCAGTTTCAGGGGAAGGGACTACGAGCAGTACTTC.

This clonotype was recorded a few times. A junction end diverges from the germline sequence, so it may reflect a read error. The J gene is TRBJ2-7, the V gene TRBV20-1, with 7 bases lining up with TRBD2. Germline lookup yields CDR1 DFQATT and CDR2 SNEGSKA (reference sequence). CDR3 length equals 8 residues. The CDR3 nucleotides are TGCAGTGCCTCGGCGGGGGTCTTC. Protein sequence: CSASAGVF.

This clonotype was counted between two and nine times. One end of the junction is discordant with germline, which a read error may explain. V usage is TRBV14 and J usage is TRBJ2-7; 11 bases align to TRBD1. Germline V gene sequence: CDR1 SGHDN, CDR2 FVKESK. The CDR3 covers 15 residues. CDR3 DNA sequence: TGTGCTAGCAGCTGGATCCTCGGGACAGGGGGCGAGCAGTACTTC. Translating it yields CASSWILGTGGEQYF.

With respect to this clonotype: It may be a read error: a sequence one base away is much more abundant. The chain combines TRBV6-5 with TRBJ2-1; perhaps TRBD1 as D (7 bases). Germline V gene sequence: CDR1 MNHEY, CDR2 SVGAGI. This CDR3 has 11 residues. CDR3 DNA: TGTGCCAGCACCCAGGGGGGTGAGCGGTTCTTC. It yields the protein CASTQGGERFF.

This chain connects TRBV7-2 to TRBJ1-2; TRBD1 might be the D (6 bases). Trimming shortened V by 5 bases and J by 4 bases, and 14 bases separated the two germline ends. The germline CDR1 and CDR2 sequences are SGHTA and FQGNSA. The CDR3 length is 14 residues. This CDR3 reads CASSPGVQGYGYTF. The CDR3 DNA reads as TGTGCCAGCAGCCCAGGGGTTCAGGGCTATGGCTACACCTTC.

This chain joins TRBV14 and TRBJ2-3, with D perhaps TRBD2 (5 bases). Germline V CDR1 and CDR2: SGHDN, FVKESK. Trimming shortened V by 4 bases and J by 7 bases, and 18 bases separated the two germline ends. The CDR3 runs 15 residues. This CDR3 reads CASSRASSGRHTQYF. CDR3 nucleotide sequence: TGTGCCAGCAGCCGGGCTAGCTCCGGCCGGCATACGCAGTATTTT.